This TCR beta chain was retrieved from a study of CD8 T cells in Susac syndrome. Points from the study as a whole: An acknowledgment was made by the study that its TCR sequencing and HLA analysis involved relatively few individuals.

With random hexamers, reverse transcription was performed on about 0.45 to 1 ug of RNA. TCR beta CDR3 was amplified by immunoSEQ covering 54 Vbeta and 13 Jbeta. MiXCR, run by TCRdb on the immunoSEQ multiplex PCR reads, gives a single entry per CDR3 protein. The data show approximately 100,000 distinct CDR3 sequences, 80% to 95% seen once. CD8+ and CD4+ T cells from blood underwent TCR beta sequencing, which was carried out in a high-throughput format. The study used healthy donors as controls matched for age and sex. In regard to this clonotype: The antigen is unknown.

The sequenced material came from CD4+ T cells from PBMCs. The source of this sequence is a human donor in good health.

As DNA, the CDR3 is TGTGCCAGCAGCCGAAACTCGGGCGAGCAGTACTTC. Its translation: CASSRNSGEQYF. V is TRBV5-4 and J is TRBJ2-7; no definite D call. There are 12 residues in the CDR3. Trimming took off 4 bases at V and 6 bases at J, with 11 bases between the two ends. Germline CDR1 reads SGHNT; CDR2 reads YYREEE (reference sequence).